These 20 T cell receptor beta chains were all obtained from the same sample, sequenced in a study of monozygotic twins with inflammatory bowel disease. TCRdb re-called the 5' RACE reads and gives one entry per CDR3 protein, without DNA. Its clone listing holds approximately 380,000 distinct CDR3 sequences. Sequenced material: blood. The receptors were gathered from a human donor with ulcerative colitis or Crohn's disease, or a healthy co-twin of an affected twin (not recorded which).

The chain is built from TRBV6-5 and TRBJ2-5. CDR1 MNHEY and CDR2 SVGAGI come from the germline V gene. The CDR3 runs to 14 residues. This CDR3 reads CASSYSGSRETQYF.

J is TRBJ2-2 and V is TRBV28; TCRdb's assignment of TRBD1 cannot be checked, as there is no DNA. Looked up from germline, CDR1 is MDHEN and CDR2 is SYDVKM. The CDR3 covers 15 residues. The CDR3 loop is CASRGHSPNTGELFF.

The V call is TRBV5-1, the J call TRBJ2-2; the TCRdb call, TRBD1, lacks DNA for checking. The CDR3 extends over 14 amino acids. Per the germline V gene, CDR1 is SGHRS and CDR2 is YFSETQ. CDR3 sequence reads: CASSRAENTGELFF.

This chain links TRBV12-3 or TRBV12-4 with TRBJ2-6; TCRdb's D gene call, TRBD2, goes unchecked for lack of DNA. There are 16 residues in the CDR3. The chain's CDR3 is CASSFGAFRGANVLTF.

This chain uses TRBV12-3 or TRBV12-4 with TRBJ2-3; TCRdb's assignment of TRBD1 cannot be checked, as there is no DNA. The CDR3 totals 19 residues. CDR3 sequence reads: CASTLDRGREKASTDTQYF.

This chain connects TRBV24-1 to TRBJ2-3; the D gene TCRdb calls, TRBD1, cannot be checked with no DNA. CDR3 length: 19 residues. The germline CDR1 and CDR2 sequences are KGHDR and SFDVKD. CDR3 sequence: CATSGISETGDSSTDTQYF.

This chain joins TRBV12-3 or TRBV12-4 and TRBJ2-5. The CDR3 sequence is 12 residues long. The CDR3 protein is CASSFKLAPQYF.

The V call is TRBV15, the J call TRBJ2-1; the TCRdb call, TRBD2, lacks DNA for checking. CDR1 is LNHNV, CDR2 YYDKDF, per germline (reference sequence). This CDR3 region has 15 residues. CDR3 sequence reads: CATSERLAGGEEQFF.

This sequence joins TRBV12-3 or TRBV12-4 and TRBJ2-5; TCRdb's D call, TRBD1, is unchecked because there is no DNA. The length of the CDR3 is 12 residues. The CDR3: CASASGEETQYF.

This CDR3 reads CASSPDRGDIQYF. The chain uses TRBV18 and TRBJ2-4; the TCRdb call, TRBD1, lacks DNA for checking. There are 13 residues in the CDR3. Germline assignment: CDR1 KGHSH and CDR2 LQKENI.

The CDR3 reads CASSSGQFNNQPQHF. V and J are TRBV7-8 and TRBJ1-5; TCRdb names TRBD1, which stays unverified in the absence of DNA. The CDR3 is made up of 15 amino acids. The germline gives CDR1 SGHVS, CDR2 FQNEAQ.

The chain employs TRBV25-1 and TRBJ1-2. The CDR3 runs 11 residues. Looked up from germline, CDR1 is MGHDK and CDR2 is SYGVNS. The CDR3 spells CASSEPYGYTF.

The gene calls are TRBV29-1 and TRBJ2-3; TCRdb outputs TRBD2, but without DNA this stays unchecked. The germline CDR1 and CDR2 sequences are SQVTM and ANQGSEA. This CDR3 is built from 14 residues. The CDR3 sequence is CSVVGLASWDTQYF.

This chain uses TRBV12-3 or TRBV12-4 with TRBJ1-1. CDR3 length equals 16 residues. The CDR3 is CASTRRVFEMNTEAFF.

The V gene is TRBV10-3, the J gene TRBJ1-2; TCRdb gives TRBD1 as the D gene, but with no DNA this cannot be confirmed. This CDR3 has 15 residues. CDR1 is ENHRY, CDR2 SYGVKD, per germline. CDR3 region: CAISDSTGTAGGYTF.

The J gene is TRBJ2-2, the V gene TRBV25-1; TCRdb's assignment of TRBD1 cannot be checked, as there is no DNA. Germline CDR1 is MGHDK and CDR2 is SYGVNS. CDR3 length equals 15 residues. Here the CDR3 reads CASRPDRGRTGELFF.

The V gene is TRBV28, the J gene TRBJ2-3; the D call from TCRdb, TRBD2, cannot be confirmed without DNA. CDR3 length equals 16 residues. CDR1 and CDR2 (germline): MDHEN, SYDVKM. The CDR3 is CASSFQGGGPGDTQYF.

The V gene is TRBV7-9, the J gene TRBJ2-7. Germline assignment: CDR1 SEHNR and CDR2 FQNEAQ (reference sequence). The CDR3 consists of 14 residues. CDR3: CASSLDLGIYEQYF.

The V call is TRBV7-8, the J call TRBJ1-5; there is no DNA to check the TCRdb D call of TRBD1. Germline-derived CDR1 and CDR2 are SGHVS and FQNEAQ. This CDR3 is built from 14 residues. The CDR3 is CASRRDRDNQPQHF.

The chain is built from TRBV7-2 and TRBJ2-1; the TRBD2 assignment by TCRdb is unverifiable without DNA. The CDR3 has 17 residues. Germline lookup yields CDR1 SGHTA and CDR2 FQGNSA. The CDR3 sequence is CASSSPGLADPGNEQFF.